This T cell receptor (beta chain) was captured in a study of blood T cell repertoires in COVID-19 (dated by TCRdb to 2018 to 2020). General notes on the study: Samples from collaborators originated in the United States, Italy and Spain and spanned both the acute and convalescent phases of COVID-19. The material from the prospective study consisted of cDNA or gDNA derived from T cells, B-cell-depleted T cells, or PBMCs. The repertoires were released in a freely available public database intended as a resource for research on the immune response to SARS-CoV-2. Sample metadata almost always included a de-identified subject ID, COVID-19 status, age in years and sex. Where HLA class I and class II types were available, the types were taken from metadata supplied by the sample provider, not from assay-based typing. The dataset comprised deeply sampled blood TCRbeta repertoires from subjects exposed to, actively infected with, or recovered from COVID-19. The samples were drawn from two sources: the first 160 participants of the ongoing ImmuneRACE study, and 1,200 or so subjects contributed by 6 global collaborators.

The V end loses 4 bases and the J end loses 14 bases, and a stretch of 18 bases separates them. The CDR3 goes from the cysteine to the phenylalanine over 12 residues. Just CDR3 DNA is preserved here, 36 bases in frame from base 1. For CDR1 and CDR2, the germline V gene lists SGHRS and YFSETQ. This clone came up a few times. Which antigen it targets is not known. Base qualities are not provided; no much larger clone lies one nucleotide away. Participants in the prospective study were enrolled through a virtual design, were aged roughly 18 to 95 years, and lived in 24 United States geographic areas. In the prospective study, cohorts were assigned on the basis of participant-reported clinical history obtained from a screening survey and a study questionnaire. Recovered participants in ImmuneRACE Cohort 3 were defined by two consecutive negative NP/OP PCR tests, clearance by a healthcare professional, or resolution of symptoms. Each participant in the prospective study had whole blood, serum and a nasopharyngeal or oropharyngeal swab collected by mobile phlebotomists. Participants in the prospective study had the option to provide additional blood draws and questionnaires over a 2-month period. Before DNA extraction, blood samples from the prospective study were shipped at room temperature or frozen.

TCRbeta CDR3 regions were amplified from genomic DNA by means of the immunoSEQ Assay, a bias-controlled multiplex PCR. The original pipeline was this. The number of nucleated cells in each sample was estimated from the amplification of reference gene primers within the assay. To quantify the absolute abundance of each unique TCRbeta CDR3 rearrangement, sequence reads were collapsed and filtered. For each sample, productive Simpson clonality was calculated as the square root of Simpson's diversity index across productive rearrangements. Entries here come from immuneACCESS through TCRdb and include only in-frame sequences with V and J called. Some clones fail to appear in such tables; in the studies checked, an unresolved V gene covers under half of the shortfall, and the cause of the remainder is unknown. V and J calls and clone size are as listed in that table; D and trimming were resolved from the DNA. The sample yields 490,000 or so clones; approximately 88% were counted once. The top ten clonotypes cover 1.5% to 2% of the sample.

General findings and caveats noted by the study authors: Clinical and demographic metadata were provided uncurated, with the amount varying by source and participant.

This clonotype was sampled from a middle-aged woman who had recovered from COVID-19. The sample taken for sequencing was PBMCs or T cells enriched from blood (not recorded which). The chain employs TRBV5-1 and TRBJ1-2; perhaps TRBD1 is the D gene, with 5 bases matching. The CDR3 amino acid sequence is: CASSTYGGAGTF. The DNA is as follows: TGCGCCAGCAGCACCTATGGAGGGGCTGGTACCTTC.